This T cell receptor (beta chain) was recorded in a study of T cell responses to AZD1222 COVID-19 vaccine. Method: immunoSEQ multiplex PCR; TCRdb's copy keeps in-frame clones and lacks some. The top ten clones hold approximately 0.52% of a sample with around 250,000 clones, about 92% of them seen once. The germline V and J ends were trimmed by 0 bases and 3 bases, with 11 bases remaining between them. Germline CDR1 reads MNHEY; CDR2 reads SVGAGI. CDR3 size: 16 residues. Sequences were derived from peripheral blood, sampled on day 0 of AZD1222 vaccination. V usage is TRBV6-5 and J usage is TRBJ1-4, with D perhaps TRBD1 (6 bases). This clonotype originated in an adult in good health. CDR3 protein: CASSYSRGSSNEKLFF. The CDR3, as DNA: TGTGCCAGCAGTTACTCGAGGGGGTCGTCTAATGAAAAACTGTTTTTT.